This TCR beta chain was found in a study of blood T cell repertoires in COVID-19. Sequencing used immunoSEQ multiplex PCR; TCRdb keeps in-frame clones, though not all of them. The sample carries 82,000 or so clones, approximately 90% recorded once. The CDR3 is made up of 14 amino acids. Germline CDR1 and CDR2: LNHDA and SQIVND (reference sequence). V shed 4 bases and J 5 bases; nucleotides not matched to a gene: 6. This clone has just one count. This rearrangement joins TRBV19 to TRBJ2-7, with 9 positions matching TRBD1. The sample was PBMCs or T cells enriched from blood (not recorded which). This TCR was sampled from a woman in her forties or fifties with acute COVID-19. CDR3 region: CASSTWTGDDEQYF. The CDR3 DNA sequence: TGTGCCAGTAGTACCTGGACAGGGGATGACGAGCAGTACTTC.